This record covers a single T cell receptor beta chain. Its antigen is as yet unknown. V lost 1 base and J lost 4, with 8 bases in between. CDR1 is LGHNA, CDR2 YSLEER, per germline. The CDR3 is 14 residues long. PCR was performed a second time for 7 to 11 cycles using a sample-barcoded 5' primer and a J-beta primer mix. TCRdb re-called the 5' RACE reads through MiXCR, storing one row per CDR3 protein. The sample includes about 1.5 million distinct CDR3 sequences, 42% of them seen just once. The sample comes from a study of blood T cells in healthy people across ages. Study-level findings and limits: The authors considered diversity estimates from one million T cells to be underestimates. Donors of long life had a larger count of naive CD4+ cells and greater diversity than aged donors. Lack of knowledge of donor CMV status possibly confounded expanded clonotype changes.

The gene calls are TRBV4-3 and TRBJ2-1; D is undetermined. This sequence was found in a woman aged 18-30 years in good health. Sequencing input: blood. CDR3 DNA sequence: TGCGCCAGCAGCCAAGTTGGGGAATACAATGAGCAGTTCTTC. It translates to CASSQVGEYNEQFF.